This TCR beta chain is from a study of blood T cell repertoires in COVID-19. Looking at the study overall: From T cells, B-cell-depleted T cells, or PBMCs came the material, which was cDNA or gDNA.

Study members were between roughly 18 and 89 years old and lived in around 24 US regions. Germline V gene data show CDR1 as SGHRS and CDR2 as YFSETQ. The CDR3 runs to 14 residues. Germline trimming cut 7 bases from V and 8 bases from J; bases unmatched to any gene: 8. Data came from immunoSEQ multiplex PCR; TCRdb stores just in-frame clones and leaves some out. Altogether around 300,000 clones are present, 85% to 90% being singletons, with the ten largest covering 2% to 2.5%. The sequencing input was PBMCs or T cells enriched from blood (not recorded which). This clonotype was obtained from an older woman in a cohort exposed to, infected with or recovered from COVID-19 (not recorded which). This chain connects TRBV5-1 to TRBJ2-1, with 11 bases identical to TRBD2. The CDR3 here is CASATSGMTDEQFF. CDR3 DNA sequence: TGCGCCAGCGCGACTAGCGGGATGACAGATGAGCAGTTCTTC.